These T cell receptor beta chains were read from a single sample in a study of early stage breast cancer tumors. Measured with immunoSEQ multiplex PCR; TCRdb has only the in-frame clones, and not every one. This sample has some 28,000 clones; about three fifths occur once, and the top ten carry approximately 8%. Specimen: breast tumor tissue. The receptors originated from a person aged 50-59 years with breast cancer. Each CDR3 is given with its conserved first and last residue. Each record gives: J gene, D gene, V gene, clone size, CDR3 length, CDR3 DNA, CDR3 protein. The D gene is left open where the match is weak. Size is stated for part of the rows, as once, few or many counts, or as a class when the clone is expanded.

TRBJ2-5 | TRBD1 | TRBV7-9 | . | 14 | TGTGCCACGAGACAGGGGACCTACCAAGAGACCCAGTACTTC | CATRQGTYQETQYF
TRBJ2-3 | . | TRBV5-6 | medium-sized | 13 | TGTGCCAGCAGCTTCTCGGGGGCAGATACGCAGTATTTT | CASSFSGADTQYF
TRBJ1-1 | . | TRBV11-2 | . | 15 | TGTGCCAGCAGCTTACGACGGAAGCATAACACTGAAGCTTTCTTT | CASSLRRKHNTEAFF
TRBJ2-7 | . | TRBV5-1 | once | 12 | TGCGCCAGCTTTGATAGCGGCGACGAGCAGTACTTC | CASFDSGDEQYF
TRBJ1-3 | . | TRBV5-1 | few | 15 | TGCGCCAGCACCCTAGATCCATTCTCTGGAAACACCATATATTTT | CASTLDPFSGNTIYF
TRBJ2-1 | TRBD2 | TRBV7-3 | . | 16 | TGTGCCAGCAGCTTAAATCCGGGAGGTTCCTACAATGAGCAGTTCTTC | CASSLNPGGSYNEQFF
TRBJ2-5 | . | TRBV7-3 | . | 14 | TGTGCCAGCAGCTTATTGGGAGTACAAGAGACCCAGTACTTC | CASSLLGVQETQYF
TRBJ2-1 | TRBD2 | TRBV5-8 | . | 17 | TGTGCCAGCAGCTTAGAACCCGGGACTAGCATCTACAATGAGCAGTTCTTC | CASSLEPGTSIYNEQFF
TRBJ2-1 | . | TRBV11-2 | . | 13 | TGTGCCAGCAGCCTAGGACGCTACAATGAGCAGTTCTTC | CASSLGRYNEQFF
TRBJ2-3 | TRBD2 | TRBV10-1 | . | 17 | TGCGCCAGCAGTGAAATTGCTAGCGGGAGATCGACAGATACGCAGTATTTT | CASSEIASGRSTDTQYF
TRBJ2-7 | TRBD1 | TRBV19 | few | 13 | TGTGCCAGTAGTATAGATCAGGGGGCGATGCAGTACTTC | CASSIDQGAMQYF
TRBJ2-7 | TRBD2 | TRBV11-3 | . | 18 | TGTGCCAGCAGTTTTAGACTAGCGGGTAGTCCCCTAACCTACGAGCAGTACTTC | CASSFRLAGSPLTYEQYF
TRBJ2-3 | . | TRBV30 | . | 13 | TGTGCCTGGGGGGGGCGACGAGGTGATACGCAGTATTTT | CAWGGRRGDTQYF
TRBJ2-1 | . | TRBV15 | few | 13 | TGTGCCACCAGCAGAAATCTAGGTAATGAGCAGTTCTTC | CATSRNLGNEQFF
TRBJ2-1 | TRBD2 | TRBV11-1 | . | 16 | TGTGCCAGCAGCAAGGGACTAGCCGATGCCTACAATGAGCAGTTCTTC | CASSKGLADAYNEQFF
TRBJ1-2 | . | TRBV11-2 | . | 15 | TGTGCCAGCAGCTTAGCGGGGGTCGTCGGCTATGGCTACACCTTC | CASSLAGVVGYGYTF
TRBJ2-1 | . | TRBV2 | . | 15 | TGTGCCAGCAGCTCCCGGACAGCAATAGACAATGAGCAGTTCTTC | CASSSRTAIDNEQFF
TRBJ2-3 | . | TRBV5-1 | . | 16 | TGCGCCAGCAGCTTTGGCCAGGGGCCCTTCACAGATACGCAGTATTTT | CASSFGQGPFTDTQYF
TRBJ2-7 | TRBD2 | TRBV27 | . | 15 | TGTGCCAGCAGTTTCGGACTAGCGGGAGTGGGCGAGCAGTACTTC | CASSFGLAGVGEQYF
TRBJ1-3 | . | TRBV9 | . | 14 | TGTGCCAGCAGCTCCAATCATCGCGGAAACACCATATATTTT | CASSSNHRGNTIYF
TRBJ1-1 | . | TRBV7-2 | . | 14 | TGTGCCAGCAGCCCACAGCAGAGGCACACTGAAGCTTTCTTT | CASSPQQRHTEAFF
TRBJ2-7 | . | TRBV4-1 | many | 14 | TGCGCCAGCAGCCGAGACCAGAGCTCCTACGAGCAGTACTTC | CASSRDQSSYEQYF
TRBJ1-1 | . | TRBV5-5 | few | 15 | TGTGCCAGCAGCTTGGGGGCGGGGGGGAGAGGTGAAGCTTTCTTT | CASSLGAGGRGEAFF
TRBJ2-1 | TRBD2 | TRBV19 | few | 13 | TGTGCCAGTAGTTCACTAGCGGGAGATTTAGAGTTCTTC | CASSSLAGDLEFF
TRBJ2-6 | . | TRBV23-1 | . | 18 | TGCGCCAGCAGTCCCCTAGGGGGGTGCCACTCTGGGGCCAACGTCCTGACTTTC | CASSPLGGCHSGANVLTF
TRBJ2-3 | TRBD2 | TRBV11-3 | once | 16 | TGTGCCAGCAGCTTCGGCTCGGGAGGGCCGGGAGATACGCAGTATTTT | CASSFGSGGPGDTQYF
TRBJ2-3 | . | TRBV6-1 | . | 17 | TGTGCCAGCAGTGTAACCCTAGGAGCGGGCTTCACAGATACGCAGTATTTT | CASSVTLGAGFTDTQYF
TRBJ1-1 | . | TRBV7-9 | . | 15 | TGTGCCAGCAGCTTAGGGGGAGGGCTGTACACTGAAGCTTTCTTT | CASSLGGGLYTEAFF
TRBJ2-7 | . | TRBV29-1 | . | 14 | TGCAGCGTTGAAGGGTCAGGGTCTGACTACGAGCAGTACTTC | CSVEGSGSDYEQYF
TRBJ2-6 | . | TRBV5-1 | . | 15 | TGCGCCAGCAGCTTGGATGGGTCTGGGGCCAACGTCCTGACTTTC | CASSLDGSGANVLTF
TRBJ2-7 | TRBD1 | TRBV7-2 | . | 15 | TGTGCCAGCAGCTTAGTAGGACAGGGGGCGTCCGAGCAGTACTTC | CASSLVGQGASEQYF
TRBJ2-1 | . | TRBV7-7 | . | 13 | TGTGCTAGCAGCAAAGGAAACAGGAATGAGCAGTTCTTC | CASSKGNRNEQFF
TRBJ2-7 | . | TRBV11-2 | . | 13 | TGTGCCAGCAGCTTTAGCGGATCCTACGAGCAGTACTTC | CASSFSGSYEQYF
TRBJ1-2 | . | TRBV11-2 | few | 13 | TGTGCCAGCAGCTTAGATTTGGGGTATGGCTACACCTTC | CASSLDLGYGYTF
TRBJ1-3 | TRBD1 | TRBV28 | . | 16 | TGTGCCAGCAGTTTCACGACAGGGGGCTATGGAAACACCATATATTTT | CASSFTTGGYGNTIYF
TRBJ2-3 | . | TRBV10-1 | . | 15 | TGCGCCAGCAGCGAGACAGGGAGGGGCACAGATACGCAGTATTTT | CASSETGRGTDTQYF
TRBJ2-7 | . | TRBV10-1 | few | 16 | TGCGCCAGCAGCGGGACCTCTACTCCCGCGCCCTACGAGCAGTACTTC | CASSGTSTPAPYEQYF
TRBJ1-6 | . | TRBV4-1 | . | 17 | TGCGCCAGCAGCCAAGATTGGGGGAGCTCCTATAATTCACCCCTCCACTTT | CASSQDWGSSYNSPLHF
TRBJ1-5 | TRBD1 | TRBV30 | few | 15 | TGTGCCTGGAGTGTGTCGACAGGGGGGGACCAGCCCCAGCATTTT | CAWSVSTGGDQPQHF
TRBJ2-5 | . | TRBV7-2 | . | 14 | TGTGCCAGCAGCTCAACCCCGAGTATGGAGACCCAGTACTTC | CASSSTPSMETQYF
TRBJ1-5 | TRBD1 | TRBV4-3 | once | 15 | TGCGCCAGCAGCCAAGATAAGGACAGGGGGAACCCCCAGCATTTT | CASSQDKDRGNPQHF
TRBJ2-1 | TRBD2 | TRBV13 | . | 16 | TGTGCCAGCAGCTGGGGACTAGCGGGCTCCTACAATGAGCAGTTCTTC | CASSWGLAGSYNEQFF
TRBJ1-1 | . | TRBV5-1 | . | 16 | TGCGCCAGCAGCTTGGGGGCGGGTGGGGGCGCGACTGAAGCTTTCTTT | CASSLGAGGGATEAFF
TRBJ2-2 | . | TRBV29-1 | . | 14 | TGCAGCGTTGAGGCGGGCGAGACCACCGGGGAGCTGTTTTTT | CSVEAGETTGELFF
TRBJ2-1 | . | TRBV7-8 | . | 15 | TGTGCCAGCAGCTTACAGGCAGGGGTGGTTGATGAGCAGTTCTTC | CASSLQAGVVDEQFF
TRBJ2-1 | . | TRBV9 | . | 17 | TGTGCCAGCAGCGTAGGCGGGACTGCTAGCTCCTACAATGAGCAGTTCTTC | CASSVGGTASSYNEQFF
TRBJ2-7 | TRBD1 | TRBV18 | . | 15 | TGTGCCAGCTCAGGACGACAGGGGCAGTTTTTCGAGCAGTACTTC | CASSGRQGQFFEQYF
TRBJ2-7 | . | TRBV5-5 | few | 16 | TGTGCCAGCAGCTTGGATGCTGGGAAGCCCCCCTACGAGCAGTACTTC | CASSLDAGKPPYEQYF
TRBJ2-7 | . | TRBV14 | . | 15 | TGTGCCAGCAGCCACCCAGCCGGGGGGCGAGTCGAGCAGTACTTC | CASSHPAGGRVEQYF
TRBJ1-2 | . | TRBV5-1 | medium-sized | 10 | TGCGCCAGCAGCTTGGACGGCTACACCTTC | CASSLDGYTF
TRBJ2-2 | . | TRBV25-1 | . | 12 | TGTGCCAGCAGTAGCGGGACCGGGGAGCTGTTTTTT | CASSSGTGELFF
TRBJ1-5 | . | TRBV6-6 | few | 15 | TGTGCCAGCAGTTACGGCAGGGGAAACAATCAGCCCCAGCATTTT | CASSYGRGNNQPQHF
TRBJ2-4 | TRBD1 | TRBV2 | . | 17 | TGTGCCAGCAGTTACGACAGGGGATATTCAGCCAAAAACATTCAGTACTTC | CASSYDRGYSAKNIQYF
TRBJ2-3 | TRBD1 | TRBV4-1 | . | 17 | TGCGCCAGCAGCCAAGGCCCGACAGGGGCTAGCACAGATACGCAGTATTTT | CASSQGPTGASTDTQYF
TRBJ2-3 | . | TRBV9 | . | 14 | TGTGCCAGCAGCGAGGCTGTCGGCACAGATACGCAGTATTTT | CASSEAVGTDTQYF
TRBJ2-1 | . | TRBV4-1 | few | 16 | TGCGCCAGCAGCCAAGATCCTCTTAGTTTGACTAATGAGCAGTTCTTC | CASSQDPLSLTNEQFF
TRBJ2-1 | TRBD1 | TRBV5-1 | medium-sized | 18 | TGCGCCAGCAGTCCTCTTTCCGGCGACAGGGGAAACTACAATGAGCAGTTCTTC | CASSPLSGDRGNYNEQFF
TRBJ2-1 | TRBD2 | TRBV6-1 | . | 15 | TGTGCCAGCAGTGAACTAGCGGGCTCCTACAATGAGCAGTTCTTC | CASSELAGSYNEQFF
TRBJ1-1 | . | TRBV9 | . | 14 | TGTGCCAGCAGCGTGGGACAAATGAACACTGAAGCTTTCTTT | CASSVGQMNTEAFF